These T cell receptor beta chains were read from a single sample in a study of shared clonotypes between healthy human individuals. This table comes from immunoSEQ multiplex PCR, and its TCRdb copy is limited to in-frame clones, with some not included. The sample shows hundreds of thousands of clones, around 90% of them seen only once. Sequencing was carried out using naive CD8+ T cells sorted from blood. Receptors were obtained from a young man in good health. CDR3s include the opening cysteine and the closing phenylalanine or tryptophan. The D gene is left open where the match is weak.

TRBD2,TRBV28,TRBJ2-7,CASTSGTTYEQYF,TGTGCCAGCACCTCCGGGACTACCTACGAGCAGTACTTC
TRBD1,TRBV11-2,TRBJ2-7,CASSPGTGENPYF,TGTGCCAGCAGCCCAGGGACAGGGGAGAATCCGTACTTC
TRBD2,TRBV7-2,TRBJ2-3,CASSARLAGLADTQYF,TGTGCCAGCAGCGCCCGACTAGCGGGACTTGCAGATACGCAGTATTTT
TRBD1,TRBV28,TRBJ2-7,CASNRFRGQGYEQYF,TGTGCCAGCAATCGATTCCGGGGACAGGGCTACGAGCAGTACTTC
NA,TRBV9,TRBJ2-7,CASSVASSEQYF,TGTGCCAGCAGCGTAGCCAGCAGCGAGCAGTACTTC
NA,TRBV27,TRBJ1-5,CASSFYRDSNQPQHF,TGTGCCAGCAGTTTCTACCGGGATAGCAATCAGCCCCAGCATTTT
NA,TRBV7-6,TRBJ2-7,CASSLSGNAYEQYF,TGTGCCAGCAGCTTGTCAGGGAACGCCTACGAGCAGTACTTC
NA,TRBV11-2,TRBJ2-1,CASSLDSVPGERREQFF,TGTGCCAGCAGCTTAGATTCCGTCCCAGGTGAACGGCGTGAGCAGTTCTTC
NA,TRBV18,TRBJ2-5,CASSPSETETQYF,TGTGCCAGCTCACCAAGCGAGACGGAGACCCAGTACTTC
TRBD1,TRBV7-9,TRBJ2-7,CASSPGQGADEQYF,TGTGCCAGCAGCCCGGGACAGGGGGCGGACGAGCAGTACTTC
NA,TRBV10-1,TRBJ2-7,CASSDALGYEQYF,TGCGCCAGCAGTGACGCCCTGGGGTACGAGCAGTACTTC
TRBD1,TRBV6-6,TRBJ2-7,CASRQGTYEQYF,TGTGCCAGCAGACAGGGGACCTATGAGCAGTACTTC
TRBD2,TRBV7-9,TRBJ2-2,CASSSSGRGAGELFF,TGTGCCAGCAGCTCTAGCGGGAGAGGGGCCGGGGAGCTGTTTTTT
TRBD2,TRBV2,TRBJ2-3,CASTGREGTDTQYF,TGTGCCAGCACTGGGCGGGAGGGCACAGATACGCAGTATTTT
NA,TRBV6-5,TRBJ2-1,CASSTGKINEQFF,TGTGCCAGCAGTACTGGCAAAATCAATGAGCAGTTCTTC
NA,TRBV27,TRBJ2-1,CASGFRGNEQFF,TGTGCCAGCGGGTTTCGGGGGAATGAGCAGTTCTTC
NA,TRBV6-5,TRBJ2-1,CASSYSWLATYNEQFF,TGTGCCAGCAGTTACTCCTGGCTAGCTACCTACAATGAGCAGTTCTTC
NA,TRBV18,TRBJ1-4,CASSQEATNEKLFF,TGTGCCAGCTCGCAAGAAGCAACTAATGAAAAACTGTTTTTT
NA,TRBV27,TRBJ2-4,CASSFGTKNIQYF,TGTGCCAGCAGTTTTGGGACCAAAAACATTCAGTACTTC
NA,TRBV29-1,TRBJ1-2,CSVEDSGRHVNGYTF,TGCAGCGTTGAAGATTCCGGACGGCACGTGAATGGCTACACCTTC
TRBD2,TRBV29-1,TRBJ2-1,CSVESLTSGSQGSYNEQFF,TGCAGCGTTGAATCGTTGACTAGCGGGAGTCAAGGGAGCTACAATGAGCAGTTCTTC
TRBD1,TRBV11-2,TRBJ2-7,CASSLARDRVSYEQYF,TGTGCCAGCAGCTTAGCGAGGGACAGGGTTTCCTACGAGCAGTACTTC
TRBD1,TRBV27,TRBJ2-1,CASSTRDRNNEQFF,TGTGCCAGCAGTACCCGGGACAGAAACAATGAGCAGTTCTTC
NA,TRBV7-3,TRBJ2-7,CASSYGDSPDEQYF,TGTGCCAGCAGCTACGGGGACTCCCCCGACGAGCAGTACTTC
TRBD2,TRBV10-3,TRBJ2-7,CAISGTGTSGPYEQYF,TGTGCCATCAGTGGGACCGGGACTAGCGGCCCCTACGAGCAGTACTTC
NA,TRBV19,TRBJ1-1,CASTYRGGTEAFF,TGTGCCAGTACGTACCGCGGGGGGACTGAAGCTTTCTTT
TRBD2,TRBV6-1,TRBJ2-3,CASIAGWTDTQYF,TGTGCCAGCATAGCGGGTTGGACAGATACGCAGTATTTT
NA,TRBV6-5,TRBJ1-5,CASSPVGGQPQHF,TGTGCCAGCAGCCCCGTAGGTGGACAGCCCCAGCATTTT
TRBD1,TRBV2,TRBJ1-4,CASSGQGINEKLFF,TGTGCCAGCAGCGGACAGGGAATTAATGAAAAACTGTTTTTT
NA,TRBV7-9,TRBJ2-1,CASSLSAAEQFF,TGTGCCAGCAGCTTAAGTGCGGCAGAGCAGTTCTTC
NA,TRBV7-9,TRBJ2-5,CASSLIGAQETQYF,TGTGCCAGCAGCTTAATCGGGGCCCAAGAGACCCAGTACTTC
NA,TRBV19,TRBJ2-7,CASSSSGTQNGEQYF,TGTGCCAGTAGTTCATCCGGGACCCAGAATGGAGAGCAGTACTTC
TRBD1,TRBV10-3,TRBJ2-7,CAISTDRGSSYEQYF,TGTGCCATCAGTACCGACAGGGGAAGCTCCTACGAGCAGTACTTC
TRBD2,TRBV6-5,TRBJ2-1,CASSYGTAGEYNEQFF,TGTGCCAGCAGTTACGGCACGGCGGGAGAGTACAATGAGCAGTTCTTC
NA,TRBV19,TRBJ2-7,CASSIGQGGAEQYF,TGTGCCAGTAGTATTGGCCAGGGGGGCGCCGAGCAGTACTTC
TRBD2,TRBV15,TRBJ2-1,CATSRASGSYNEQFF,TGTGCCACCAGCAGAGCTAGCGGCTCCTACAATGAGCAGTTCTTC